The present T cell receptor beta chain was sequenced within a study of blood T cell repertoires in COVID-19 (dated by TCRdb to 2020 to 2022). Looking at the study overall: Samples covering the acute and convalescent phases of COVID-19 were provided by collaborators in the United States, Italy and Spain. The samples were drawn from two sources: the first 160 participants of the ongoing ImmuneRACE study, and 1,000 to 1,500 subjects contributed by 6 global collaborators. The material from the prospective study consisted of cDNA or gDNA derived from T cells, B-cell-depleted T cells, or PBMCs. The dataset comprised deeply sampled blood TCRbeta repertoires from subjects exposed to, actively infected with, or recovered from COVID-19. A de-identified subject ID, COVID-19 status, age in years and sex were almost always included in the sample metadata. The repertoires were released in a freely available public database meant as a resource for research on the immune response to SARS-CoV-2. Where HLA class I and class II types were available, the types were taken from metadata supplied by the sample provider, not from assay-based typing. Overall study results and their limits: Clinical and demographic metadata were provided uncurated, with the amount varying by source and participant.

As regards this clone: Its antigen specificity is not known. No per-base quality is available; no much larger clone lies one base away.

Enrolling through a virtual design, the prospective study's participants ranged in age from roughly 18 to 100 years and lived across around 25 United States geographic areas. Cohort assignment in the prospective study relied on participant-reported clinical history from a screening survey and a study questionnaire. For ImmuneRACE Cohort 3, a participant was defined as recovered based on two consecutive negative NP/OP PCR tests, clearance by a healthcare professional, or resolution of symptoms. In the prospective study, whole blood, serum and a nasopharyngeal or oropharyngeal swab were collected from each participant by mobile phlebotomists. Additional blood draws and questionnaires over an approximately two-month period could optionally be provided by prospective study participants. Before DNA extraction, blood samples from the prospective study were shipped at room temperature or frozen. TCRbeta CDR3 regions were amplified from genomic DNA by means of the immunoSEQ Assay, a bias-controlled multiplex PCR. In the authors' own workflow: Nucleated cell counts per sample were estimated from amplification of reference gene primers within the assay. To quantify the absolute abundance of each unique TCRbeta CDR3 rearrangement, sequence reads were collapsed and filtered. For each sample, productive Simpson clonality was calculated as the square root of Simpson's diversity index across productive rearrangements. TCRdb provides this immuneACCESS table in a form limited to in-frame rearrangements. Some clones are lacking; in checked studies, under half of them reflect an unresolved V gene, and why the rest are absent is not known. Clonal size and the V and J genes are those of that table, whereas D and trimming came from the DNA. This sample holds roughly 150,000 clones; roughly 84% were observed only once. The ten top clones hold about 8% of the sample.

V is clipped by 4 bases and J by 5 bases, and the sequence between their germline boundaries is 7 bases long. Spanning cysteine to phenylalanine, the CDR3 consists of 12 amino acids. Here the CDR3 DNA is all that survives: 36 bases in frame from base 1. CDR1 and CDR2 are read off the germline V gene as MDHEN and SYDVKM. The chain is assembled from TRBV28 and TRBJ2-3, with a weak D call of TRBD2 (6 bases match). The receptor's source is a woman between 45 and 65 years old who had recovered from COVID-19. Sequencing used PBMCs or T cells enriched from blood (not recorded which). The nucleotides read TGTGCCAGCAGTTCGGGACTAGATACGCAGTATTTT. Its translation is CASSSGLDTQYF. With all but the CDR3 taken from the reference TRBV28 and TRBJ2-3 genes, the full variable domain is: DVKVTQSSRYLVKRTGEKVFLECVQDMDHENMFWYRQDPGLGLRLIYFSYDVKMKEKGDIPEGYSVSREKKERFSLILESASTNQTSMYLCASSSGLDTQYFGPGTRLTVL.